This entry lists 15 T cell receptor beta chains sequenced from one sample in a study of tumor-infiltrating lymphocytes in primary liver carcinoma. The researchers produced TCR beta cDNA from around 0.5 ug total RNA with a constant-region primer. The TCR beta library was amplified through three nested multiplex PCR rounds in a modified ARM-PCR procedure. Both of the initial two PCR rounds ran for approximately 10 cycles and employed TRBV1-TRBV30 forward primers alongside a C-beta reverse primer. Each CDR3 protein gets one entry after TCRdb re-called the multiplex PCR reads with MiXCR. Of more than 55,000 distinct CDR3 sequences in the sample, less than 75% were seen once. Extraction of RNA together with DNA used about 20-34 mg of unsorted bulk tissue. The sample consisted of liver tumor tissue from sampling region 2. Specified subset: tumor region T2, inferior pole. The receptors were sampled from a man aged 35 to 55 with primary liver carcinoma and hepatitis B virus infection.

In the case of this clonotype: The junction departs from germline at one end; a sequencing error may be responsible. The CDR3 protein is CASSLELLLGMNEQFF. CDR3 nucleotides: TGTGCAAGCAGCTTAGAGCTCCTATTGGGAATGAATGAGCAGTTCTTC. This chain uses TRBV11-2 with TRBJ2-1; D unclear. Germline CDR1 is SGHAT and CDR2 is FQNNGV. The CDR3 is made up of 16 amino acids.

As to this clonotype: Its ends do not fully match the called genes, so a read error is possible. The V and J genes are TRBV5-1 and TRBJ2-7, with D unresolved. This CDR3 has 13 amino acids. The germline V gene encodes CDR1 SGHRS and CDR2 YFSETQ. This chain's CDR3 is CAISLYVGSEQYF. The DNA of the CDR3 is TGCGCCATCAGCTTATATGTCGGTTCCGAGCAGTACTTC.

To note about this clonotype: The junction departs from germline at one end; a sequencing error may be responsible. The rearrangement links TRBV11-2 to TRBJ2-1; weak D call: TRBD2 (6 bases). Germline CDR1 SGHAT, CDR2 FQNNGV. The CDR3 totals 16 residues. The CDR3 sequence: CASSLLPNGSNNEQFF. CDR3 nucleotides: TGTGCCAGTAGCTTACTTCCTAACGGGAGTAACAATGAGCAGTTCTTC.

Remarks on this clonotype: At one boundary the junction diverges from the germline segment, which might be a read error. The chain carries TRBV4-1 and TRBJ2-7; no reliable D call. Germline assignment: CDR1 MGHRA and CDR2 YSYEKL. This CDR3 region has 15 residues. The CDR3 loop reads CASSHAGSTSYVQYF. CDR3 in DNA: TGCGCGAGCAGCCATGCCGGCAGTACCTCCTACGTGCAGTACTTC.

Comments on this clonotype: One end of the junction varies from germline; a read error may be responsible. This chain connects TRBV29-1 to TRBJ2-3, with TRBD1 matching 11 bases. CDR1 and CDR2 (germline): SQVTM, ANQGSEA. The length of the CDR3 is 15 residues. CDR3 nucleotide sequence: TGCAGCATTGAAATCCGGGACAGGGGGTCAGATACGCGGTATTTT. It yields the protein CSIEIRDRGSDTRYF.

In the case of this clonotype: An end of the junction does not agree with germline; a read error may underlie this. The gene calls are TRBV4-3 and TRBJ2-7, with 7 bases identical to TRBD2. Per germline, CDR1 LGHNA and CDR2 YSLEER. The CDR3 spans 15 residues. The CDR3 loop reads CAGSPDRPGGYEQYF. CDR3 nucleotides: TGCGCCGGCAGCCCCGATCGACCGGGAGGCTACGAGCAGTATTTC.

The CDR3 loop is CANSIGGTTEAFF. DNA for the CDR3: TGTGCCAACAGCATAGGGGGGACTACTGAAGCTTTCTTT. The chain is built from TRBV6-6 and TRBJ1-1, with a weak D call TRBD1 (6 bases). V was trimmed by 10 bases and J by 5 bases, leaving 17 bases between them. Germline-derived CDR1 and CDR2 are MNHNY and SVGAGI (reference sequence). The CDR3 has 13 residues.

This clonotype was detected a few times. An end of the junction does not agree with germline; a read error may underlie this. The chain employs TRBV5-5 and TRBJ2-3, with D possibly called TRBD1 or TRBD2 (5 bases each). The CDR3 extends over 15 amino acids. CDR1 and CDR2 from the germline V gene are SGHKS and YYEKEE (reference sequence). DNA of the CDR3: TGTGCCAGCACCTTGGTTGGCAGGGAGCTGGATACGCAGTATTTT. Translated: CASTLVGRELDTQYF. Drawing the rest from reference TRBV5-5 and TRBJ2-3, the complete variable domain is DAGVTQSPTHLIKTRGQQVTLRCSPISGHKSVSWYQQVLGQGPQFIFQYYEKEERGRGNFPDRFSARQFPNYSSELNVNALLLGDSALYLCASTLVGRELDTQYFGPGTRLTVL.

With respect to this clonotype: One end of the junction does not line up with germline, which may come from a read error. The chain is built from TRBV24-1 and TRBJ2-6; 10 bases fit TRBD1. The CDR3 loop spans 18 amino acids. The germline CDR1 and CDR2 sequences are KGHDR and SFDVKD. CDR3 amino acids: CATCDTGTGDSGANVLTF. CDR3 DNA sequence: TGTGCCACCTGTGACACCGGGACAGGGGACTCTGGGGCCAACGTCCTGACTTTC.

This clonotype is a singleton in its sample. A much larger clone differs by one base, so this may be a read error. This chain connects TRBV12-3 or TRBV12-4 to TRBJ1-1; D remains ambiguous. This CDR3 is 14 amino acids long. CDR3 residues: CASSSSDANTGAFF. For the CDR3, the DNA is TGTGCCAGCAGCTCTTCCGATGCGAACACTGGAGCTTTCTTT.

The chain couples TRBV7-8 to TRBJ2-7, with 7 nucleotides matching TRBD2. The CDR3 covers 17 residues. With V trimmed by 5 bases and J by 6 bases, 19 bases remained unmatched. Germline values: CDR1 SGHVS, CDR2 FQNEAQ. The CDR3 coding sequence is TGTGCCAGCAGCCTGAAGGGAGGGACTACAGTTACCCTCGAGCAGTACTTC. Translation: CASSLKGGTTVTLEQYF.

For this clonotype: One junction end disagrees with the germline gene, perhaps due to a read error. The rearrangement joins TRBV10-3 to TRBJ2-2; 7 positions agree with TRBD2. The length of the CDR3 is 14 residues. Germline CDR1 and CDR2: ENHRY and SYGVKD. CDR3 region: CVITERDDTGELLF. CDR3 bases: TGTGTCATCACGGAGCGGGACGACACCGGGGAGCTGCTTTTT.

This clonotype was found many times. The V gene is TRBV12-3 or TRBV12-4, the J gene TRBJ2-5; D not resolved. This CDR3 contains 14 residues. Trimming left V 1 base short and J 7 bases short, with 13 bases between. In DNA, the CDR3 is TGTGCCAGCAGTTTAGGAACCACCTCTCGGACCCAGTACTTC. Its protein is CASSLGTTSRTQYF.

The V and J genes are TRBV29-1 and TRBJ2-5, with unresolved D. The CDR3 loop spans 12 amino acids. CDR1 and CDR2 (germline): SQVTM, ANQGSEA. Trimming removed 4 bases from V and 12 bases from J, with 18 bases in between. The CDR3 bases are TGCAGCGTTGTTGGCTCCGTGGAAACCAAGTACTTC. Residues: CSVVGSVETKYF.

A remark on this clonotype: Given the absence of the conserved phenylalanine or tryptophan at the CDR3 end, a read error is likely. The rearrangement joins TRBV6-2 or TRBV6-3 to TRBJ1-2; D might be TRBD1 (6 bases). There are 14 residues in the CDR3. V was clipped by 5 bases and J by 8 bases, with 18 bases between them. The germline V gene encodes CDR1 MNHEY and CDR2 SVGEGT. The chain's CDR3 is CASSASTGLGGYTI. The CDR3 DNA sequence: TGTGCCAGCAGTGCCTCGACAGGCCTGGGGGGCTACACCATC.